The rows below give T cell receptor beta chains drawn from one sample of a study of cytomegalovirus exposure and HLA in healthy donors. The protocol was immunoSEQ multiplex PCR, while the TCRdb copy is restricted to in-frame clones and leaves out a portion. The sample contains 100,000 to 150,000 clones, about 96% of which appear only once. Sequencing was performed on PBMCs. The receptor set was obtained from a man aged 18-30 years in good health and CMV-seronegative. CDR3s include the opening cysteine and the closing phenylalanine or tryptophan.

J: TRBJ1-5; V: TRBV10-3; CDR3: CAISESPNQPQHF
J: TRBJ1-1; V: TRBV5-1; CDR3: CASSLAGGAGGAPFF
J: TRBJ2-2; V: TRBV28; CDR3: CASSLSRTGATGELFF
J: TRBJ1-5; V: TRBV7-8; CDR3: CASSRRDRGDNQPQHF
J: TRBJ2-1; V: TRBV14; CDR3: CASSLPGLAGGNEQFF
J: TRBJ2-1; V: TRBV7-6; CDR3: CASSLAWRGSSPYNEQFF
J: TRBJ2-7; V: TRBV29-1; CDR3: CSALVSGRFSYEQYF
J: TRBJ2-7; V: TRBV28; CDR3: CASSLSSGRPSGSVGLSSYEQYF
J: TRBJ1-2; V: TRBV6-5; CDR3: CASSWGQVYGYTF
J: TRBJ2-5; V: TRBV28; CDR3: CASRGERRSPQYF
J: TRBJ2-1; V: TRBV4-3; CDR3: CASSQLLRNEQFF
J: TRBJ2-4; V: TRBV14; CDR3: CASSHSRGKLAKNIQYF
J: TRBJ2-7; V: TRBV11-3; CDR3: CASSGLSYEQYF
J: TRBJ2-2; V: TRBV12-2; CDR3: CASRLEKGQNTGELFF
J: TRBJ2-7; V: TRBV7-2; CDR3: CASSQGTRTYEQYF
J: TRBJ2-5; V: TRBV25-1; CDR3: CASSSGVGETQYF
J: TRBJ2-6; V: TRBV28; CDR3: CASSSTQGAAGANVLTF
J: TRBJ1-1; V: TRBV5-6; CDR3: CASCFTGSTEAFF
J: TRBJ2-7; V: TRBV7-9; CDR3: CASSLAVLDGDEQYF
J: TRBJ1-5; V: TRBV19; CDR3: CASSISTGDSNQPQHF
J: TRBJ2-7; V: TRBV6-5; CDR3: CASSYSTSGRVYEQYF
J: TRBJ2-2; V: TRBV5-4; CDR3: CASSRTGDTGELFF
J: TRBJ2-3; V: TRBV5-1; CDR3: CASSLAGLAGTDTQYF
J: TRBJ1-2; V: TRBV5-1; CDR3: CASRATGDSYGYTF
J: TRBJ1-3; V: TRBV18; CDR3: CASSPLDRGGGNTIYF
J: TRBJ2-7; V: TRBV9; CDR3: CASSVSGGSYEQYF
J: TRBJ2-3; V: TRBV9; CDR3: CASSAGDYSDTQYF
J: TRBJ1-4; V: TRBV4-3; CDR3: CASSQDERNLKLFF
J: TRBJ1-5; V: TRBV6-6; CDR3: CASAYSNQPQHF
J: TRBJ2-7; V: TRBV18; CDR3: CASSRQGSPYEQYF
J: TRBJ1-2; V: TRBV11-2; CDR3: CASSFPFYGYTF
J: TRBJ2-2; V: TRBV7-3; CDR3: CASSSYLGTPNTGELFF
J: TRBJ2-7; V: TRBV6-5; CDR3: CASRGEQPPYEQYF
J: TRBJ1-1; V: TRBV7-9; CDR3: CASSFLGGFSSEAFF
J: TRBJ2-5; V: TRBV7-3; CDR3: CASSAGTEWAQYF
J: TRBJ2-5; V: TRBV7-3; CDR3: CASSLGQGRQETQYF
J: TRBJ2-1; V: TRBV14; CDR3: CASNIVGGRELDEQFF
J: TRBJ1-2; V: TRBV7-2; CDR3: CASTPRGGGYTF
J: TRBJ2-1; V: TRBV29-1; CDR3: CSVRTDYNEQFF
J: TRBJ2-2; V: TRBV4-2; CDR3: CASSQVGLAGGDTGELFF
J: TRBJ1-4; V: TRBV6-5; CDR3: CASSPGGRTNEKLFF
J: TRBJ2-3; V: TRBV6-1; CDR3: CASSEALGAGRPDTQYF
J: TRBJ2-7; V: TRBV14; CDR3: CASSRQGPLSYEQYF
J: TRBJ1-2; V: TRBV27; CDR3: CASSLIQGSYGYTF
J: TRBJ2-2; V: TRBV9; CDR3: CASSVSYTGELFF
J: TRBJ2-5; V: TRBV9; CDR3: CASSVEGREETQYF
J: TRBJ1-1; V: TRBV5-6; CDR3: CASSFPGQGDTEAFF
J: TRBJ2-1; V: TRBV9; CDR3: CASSVGASGAYNEQFF
J: TRBJ2-7; V: TRBV4-1; CDR3: CASSQEDRDNYEQYF
J: TRBJ2-7; V: TRBV7-9; CDR3: CASSLSGGGGYEQYF
J: TRBJ2-2; V: TRBV9; CDR3: CASSVDRGKGGELFF
J: TRBJ1-2; V: TRBV18; CDR3: CASSPAGTGGHGYTF
J: TRBJ2-1; V: TRBV7-9; CDR3: CASSTRHGNEQFF
J: TRBJ2-1; V: TRBV15; CDR3: CATSRDDDSSPNNEQFF
J: TRBJ2-7; V: TRBV29-1; CDR3: CSAGQAYEQYF